These 10 T cell receptor beta chains came from one sample sequenced in a study of radiotherapy plus CTLA-4 blockade in lung cancer. TCRdb's copy holds only in-frame clones and misses some; the assay was immunoSEQ multiplex PCR. In the table there are tens of thousands of clones, about 79% of which are singletons. This material consisted of peripheral blood, taken from a patient treated with radiotherapy plus ipilimumab. The receptor source for this set is a human donor with non-small cell lung cancer who had a partial response to radiotherapy plus ipilimumab. Some clones in this sample may be carry-over from other donors' samples.

V usage is TRBV2 and J usage is TRBJ2-1; 7 nucleotides line up with TRBD1. The length of the CDR3 is 16 residues. In germline, CDR1 is SNHLY, CDR2 FYNNEI. V was pared by 7 bases and J by 1 base, with 10 bases of the junction left unmatched. The CDR3 coding sequence is TGTGCCAGCATCCAAAAGGGGGCGAGGTCCTACAATGAGCAGTTCTTC. It yields the protein CASIQKGARSYNEQFF.

This sequence joins TRBV7-3 and TRBJ1-1, with D uncertain. From germline, CDR1 is SGHTA and CDR2 FQGTGA. This CDR3 spans 15 amino acids. The V end was cut by 4 bases, the J end by 1 base, with 13 bases between. Here the CDR3 reads CASSSRVGPNTEAFF. The CDR3 DNA follows: TGTGCCAGCAGCTCGAGGGTTGGGCCGAACACTGAAGCTTTCTTT.

The chain joins TRBV5-1 to TRBJ1-1; 7 bases line up with TRBD1. Per germline, CDR1 SGHRS and CDR2 YFSETQ. The V and J ends lost 4 bases and 5 bases, in that order; junction bases with no gene match: 11. The CDR3 is made up of 15 amino acids. CDR3 nucleotide sequence: TGCGCCAGCAGCCTGACAGGGCCAGAGTTTACTGAAGCTTTCTTT. Amino acids: CASSLTGPEFTEAFF.

The CDR3: CASSIRHVAGGPDNEQFF. The DNA of the CDR3 is TGTGCCAGTAGTATTCGGCATGTAGCGGGAGGGCCGGACAATGAGCAGTTCTTC. This chain uses TRBV19 with TRBJ2-1; 11 bases fit TRBD2. This CDR3 is 18 amino acids long. In germline, CDR1 is LNHDA, CDR2 SQIVND (reference sequence). After removal of 3 bases from V and 5 bases from J, the junction contained 12 bases not matched to a gene.

This chain connects TRBV5-4 to TRBJ2-1; TRBD2 matches at 11 bases. The CDR3 consists of 14 residues. Trimming at V came to 4 bases and at J to 9 bases, leaving 6 bases not matched to a gene. Germline CDR1 is SGHNT and CDR2 is YYREEE (reference sequence). CDR3: CASSKNSGGGEQFF. In DNA form, the CDR3 reads TGTGCCAGCAGCAAAAATAGCGGGGGGGGTGAGCAGTTCTTC. The variable domain in full, with the rest retrieved from reference TRBV5-4 and TRBJ2-1, is ETGVTQSPTHLIKTRGQQVTLRCSSQSGHNTVSWYQQALGQGPQFIFQYYREEENGRGNFPPRFSGLQFPNYSSELNVNALELDDSALYLCASSKNSGGGEQFFGPGTRLTVL.

The V gene is TRBV9, the J gene TRBJ1-1; no firm D call. V lost 4 bases to trimming and J lost 4 bases, with 14 bases between them. The CDR3 has 14 amino acids. From germline, CDR1 is SGDLS and CDR2 YYNGEE. The CDR3, as DNA: TGTGCCAGCAGCTTAAATATGTTGGCCACTGAAGCTTTCTTT. Its protein product is CASSLNMLATEAFF.

DNA for the CDR3: TGTGCCAGCAGCTTAAGGGCTGGCAGGGCATCGGAGACCCAGTACTTC. Its translation is CASSLRAGRASETQYF. The chain couples TRBV11-1 to TRBJ2-5, with a possible D match to TRBD1 (5 bases). The V and J ends lost 2 bases and 5 bases respectively, with 18 bases between them. The CDR3 loop spans 16 amino acids. Germline V gene sequence: CDR1 SGHAT, CDR2 FQDESV (reference sequence).

V is TRBV19 and J is TRBJ2-7; D ambiguous. Germline CDR1 and CDR2: LNHDA and SQIVND (reference sequence). CDR3 length equals 14 residues. V shed 7 bases and J shed 0 bases, with 13 bases lying between them. CDR3 region: CASKQSAGSYEQYF. CDR3 DNA: TGTGCCAGTAAGCAGAGCGCCGGCTCCTACGAGCAGTACTTC.

The J gene is TRBJ1-2, the V gene TRBV5-6; D may be TRBD1 (6 bases). The CDR3 covers 15 residues. CDR1 SGHDT and CDR2 YYEEEE come from the germline V gene. Trimming removed 0 bases at V and 7 bases at J, with 16 bases between. CDR3: CASSLELGQGIGYTF. CDR3 DNA: TGTGCCAGCAGCTTGGAATTAGGCCAGGGGATTGGCTACACCTTC. Filled out from reference TRBV5-6 and TRBJ1-2, the complete variable domain reads DAGVTQSPTHLIKTRGQQVTLRCSPKSGHDTVSWYQQALGQGPQFIFQYYEEEERQRGNFPDRFSGHQFPNYSSELNVNALLLGDSALYLCASSLELGQGIGYTFGSGTRLTVV.

This clone has more than one count but fewer than ten. The chain couples TRBV6-1 to TRBJ2-2; maybe TRBD1 (5 bases). Trimming took off 0 bases at V and 5 bases at J, with 10 bases between the two ends. From germline, CDR1 is MNHNS and CDR2 SASEGT. The CDR3 consists of 15 residues. DNA of the CDR3: TGTGCCAGCAGTGAAGCAGGGGTGGGAACCGGGGAGCTGTTTTTT. Its translation is CASSEAGVGTGELFF.